The 27 T cell receptor beta chains below were found in one sample sequenced in a study of CD8 T cells in Susac syndrome. With random hexamers, 0.5 to 1 ug RNA was reverse transcribed. TCRdb redid the calling of the immunoSEQ multiplex PCR reads with MiXCR, one entry per CDR3 protein. This table has around 200,000 distinct CDR3 sequences, around 95% appearing once. The sequencing sample was made of CD4+ T cells from PBMCs. The receptors derive from a human donor in good health.

This sequence joins TRBV12-3 or TRBV12-4 and TRBJ1-1; TRBD1 might be the D (5 bases). V was trimmed by 1 base and J by 4 bases, leaving 10 bases between them. The CDR3 sequence is 14 residues long. The CDR3 here is CASSLGGRFTEAFF. CDR3 nucleotides: TGTGCCAGCAGTTTAGGGGGGAGGTTCACTGAAGCTTTCTTT.

The rearrangement links TRBV29-1 to TRBJ2-1, with 7 bases lining up with TRBD1. V trimming: 3 bases; J trimming: 8 bases; junction bases outside the gene matches: 13. Germline CDR1 is SQVTM and CDR2 is ANQGSEA. This CDR3 region has 15 residues. The CDR3 region has the DNA TGCAGCGTTGACAAAGGACAGGCCCCAGGCGATGAGCAGTTCTTC. Translating gives CSVDKGQAPGDEQFF.

This rearrangement joins TRBV20-1 to TRBJ2-3, with D hard to call. V was shortened by 5 bases and J by 4 bases, with 7 bases between the two germline ends. The CDR3 is 11 amino acids. Germline loops: CDR1 DFQATT, CDR2 SNEGSKA (reference sequence). The CDR3 DNA is TGCAGTGCTCAAAACCCAGATACGCAGTATTTT. This encodes CSAQNPDTQYF.

The chain carries TRBV30 and TRBJ2-3; the D gene is possibly TRBD2 (5 bases). Trimming took off 2 bases at V and 6 bases at J, with 12 bases between the two ends. CDR3 length equals 13 residues. In germline, CDR1 is GTSNPN, CDR2 SVGIG (reference sequence). CDR3 nucleotides: TGTGCCTGGAGTACAAACGAGGGTGATACGCAGTATTTT. It yields the protein CAWSTNEGDTQYF.

The chain joins TRBV20-1 to TRBJ2-7, with 7 bases matching TRBD1. The CDR3 sequence is 14 residues long. Trimming removed 7 bases from V and 3 bases from J; junction bases left unmatched: 12. The germline CDR1 and CDR2 sequences are DFQATT and SNEGSKA (reference sequence). The CDR3 DNA reads as TGCAGTGTAAGGAAGGGGGCGTTTTTCTACGAGCAGTACGTC. This sequence encodes CSVRKGAFFYEQYV.

The gene calls are TRBV29-1 and TRBJ1-3, with D tentatively TRBD1 (5 bases). CDR3 length: 14 residues. Trimming stripped 5 bases from V and 4 bases from J, with 15 bases between. The germline V gene encodes CDR1 SQVTM and CDR2 ANQGSEA. This chain's CDR3 is CSVNVQQAGNTIYF. In nucleotides, the CDR3 is TGCAGCGTTAATGTCCAACAGGCCGGAAACACCATATATTTT.

The chain is built from TRBV25-1 and TRBJ2-7; D is unclear. CDR3 size: 15 residues. Germline CDR1 is MGHDK and CDR2 is SYGVNS. Trimming took 1 base from V and 0 from J, leaving 10 bases between them. The CDR3 bases are TGTGCCAGCAGTGAATTCCGAGCAGGCTCCTACGAGCAGTACTTC. Translated, it gives CASSEFRAGSYEQYF.

V is TRBV20-1 and J is TRBJ2-5; 8 nucleotides agree with TRBD1. The CDR3 is 15 amino acids. V gave up 0 bases and J gave up 3 bases; unmatched junction bases: 6. CDR1 is DFQATT, CDR2 SNEGSKA, per germline (reference sequence). In DNA form, the CDR3 reads TGCAGTGCTAGAGATCTCTGGACAGGGAAAGAGACCCAGTACTTC. Amino acid sequence: CSARDLWTGKETQYF.

V is TRBV19 and J is TRBJ2-1, with TRBD2 matching over 14 bases. Germline CDR1 LNHDA, CDR2 SQIVND (reference sequence). The CDR3 consists of 16 residues. The ends lost 3 bases at V and 10 bases at J; junction bases unmatched: 8. CDR3 protein: CASSMGLAGERPEQFF. CDR3 nucleotides: TGTGCCAGTAGTATGGGACTAGCGGGAGAACGCCCCGAGCAGTTCTTC.

Only one count was recorded for this clonotype. The chain uses TRBV3-1 and TRBJ1-2; D is uncertain. CDR3 length: 16 amino acids. V was pared by 0 bases and J by 2 bases, with 13 bases between. CDR1 and CDR2 (germline): LGHDT, YNNKEL (reference sequence). Here the CDR3 reads CASSQDQVARNYGYTF. CDR3 bases: TGTGCCAGCAGCCAAGATCAAGTGGCGCGGAACTATGGCTACACCTTC.

The chain carries TRBV2 and TRBJ1-2; possible D gene TRBD1, 5 bases. Trimming shortened V by 6 bases and J by 3 bases, and 11 bases separated the two germline ends. Per germline, CDR1 SNHLY and CDR2 FYNNEI. The CDR3 has 13 residues. Here the CDR3 DNA reads TGTGCCAGCAGGAGGGTCAGGGACTATGGCTACACCTTC. Its translation is CASRRVRDYGYTF.

The chain has TRBV20-1 and TRBJ2-1; 7 bases map to TRBD2. This CDR3 comprises 11 residues. Germline values: CDR1 DFQATT, CDR2 SNEGSKA (reference sequence). V dropped 0 bases and J dropped 14; count of bases not matched to a gene: 4. CDR3 nucleotide sequence: TGCAGTGCTAGAGATGCGGCGGGGGAGTTCTTC. Translated, it gives CSARDAAGEFF.

V gene TRBV19 combines with J gene TRBJ2-4, with unresolved D. The CDR3 length is 15 residues. From germline, CDR1 is LNHDA and CDR2 SQIVND (reference sequence). The V end was cut by 2 bases, the J end by 0 bases, with 8 bases between. This CDR3 reads CASSISAAAKNIQYF. The CDR3 bases are TGTGCCAGTAGTATATCGGCAGCAGCCAAAAACATTCAGTACTTC.

The gene calls are TRBV9 and TRBJ2-2, with a possible D match to TRBD1 (6 bases). Trimming left V 7 bases short and J 4 bases short, with 14 bases between. The CDR3 covers 14 residues. Looked up from germline, CDR1 is SGDLS and CDR2 is YYNGEE. CDR3 in amino acids: CASGRGSGTGELFF. The CDR3 nucleotides are TGTGCCAGCGGCAGGGGATCAGGCACCGGGGAGCTGTTTTTT.

The chain has TRBV11-2 and TRBJ2-7; 9 bases align to TRBD2. The germline V gene has CDR1 SGHAT and CDR2 FQNNGV. This CDR3 is built from 15 residues. Unmatched junction bases numbered 8, after V lost 1 base and J lost 7 bases. The CDR3 sequence is CASSLVSLAGQEQYV. Written as DNA, the CDR3 is TGTGCCAGCAGCTTAGTAAGTCTAGCGGGACAGGAGCAGTACGTC.

Notes on this clonotype: The junction does not match germline at one end; this may be a read error. The rearrangement joins TRBV20-1 to TRBJ2-5; 8 nucleotides agree with TRBD1. CDR3 size: 14 residues. Germline CDR1 DFQATT, CDR2 SNEGSKA (reference sequence). The CDR3 nucleotides are TGCAGTGCGAGAGACGACAGGGGAACGAAGACCCAGTACTTC. It is translated as CSARDDRGTKTQYF.

The chain's CDR3 is CSVGEQTQETQYF. The CDR3 bases are TGCAGCGTTGGAGAACAGACACAAGAGACCCAGTACTTC. The chain carries TRBV29-1 and TRBJ2-5; no reliable D call. Germline CDR1 reads SQVTM; CDR2 reads ANQGSEA. Trimming took 4 bases from V and 2 from J, leaving 11 bases between them. The CDR3 sequence is 13 residues long.

CDR3 region: CASSPWTDSNTEAFF. The CDR3 nucleotides read TGTGCCAGCAGCCCGTGGACAGATTCGAACACTGAAGCTTTCTTT. The chain combines TRBV7-3 with TRBJ1-1; D is possibly TRBD1 (6 bases). Per the germline V gene, CDR1 is SGHTA and CDR2 is FQGTGA. The CDR3 is 15 residues long. V lost 5 bases and J 1 base, leaving 14 bases between the germline ends.

The chain combines TRBV3-1 with TRBJ2-4, with D hard to call. Per germline, CDR1 LGHDT and CDR2 YNNKEL (reference sequence). This CDR3 has 15 amino acids. Trimming took off 1 base at V and 0 bases at J, with 7 bases between the two ends. DNA for the CDR3: TGTGCCAGCAGCCAAGCGGATCTAGCCAAAAACATTCAGTACTTC. Residues: CASSQADLAKNIQYF.

The chain employs TRBV19 and TRBJ1-1; D may be TRBD1 (5 bases). V was trimmed by 5 bases and J by 0 bases, leaving 10 bases between them. CDR3 size: 14 residues. Germline V CDR1 and CDR2: LNHDA, SQIVND (reference sequence). CDR3 DNA: TGTGCCAGTAGTGAGGGGAAATTGAACACTGAAGCTTTCTTT. Its protein product is CASSEGKLNTEAFF. Supplemented by reference TRBV19 and TRBJ1-1, the full variable domain reads DGGITQSPKYLFRKEGQNVTLSCEQNLNHDAMYWYRQDPGQGLRLIYYSQIVNDFQKGDIAEGYSVSREKKESFPLTVTSAQKNPTAFYLCASSEGKLNTEAFFGQGTRLTVV.

This rearrangement joins TRBV19 to TRBJ2-7; possibly TRBD1 for D (6 bases). V dropped 9 bases and J dropped 6 bases, with 15 bases sitting between them. CDR1 and CDR2 from the germline V gene are LNHDA and SQIVND (reference sequence). The CDR3 length is 12 residues. CDR3 nucleotide sequence: TGTGCCAGCAAACAGGGAAACCGCGAGCAGTACTTC. Translating gives CASKQGNREQYF.

V and J are TRBV18 and TRBJ2-2; tentatively, D is TRBD1 or TRBD2 (5 bases each). The ends were cut back, 4 bases at V and 0 bases at J, with 21 bases in the middle. CDR1 and CDR2 (germline): KGHSH, LQKENI. The CDR3 has 19 amino acids. The CDR3 nucleotides read TGTGCCAGCTCACTGATGGGGCCGAACAGACTATCGAACACCGGGGAGCTGTTTTTT. This sequence encodes CASSLMGPNRLSNTGELFF.

V and J are TRBV6-6 and TRBJ2-3; D remains unclear. Germline loops: CDR1 MNHNY, CDR2 SVGAGI (reference sequence). The CDR3 is 12 residues long. With 5 bases removed from V and 5 bases from J, the gap between germline ends came to 8 bases. The CDR3 region is CASSHSRDTQYF. The CDR3 region has the DNA TGTGCCAGCAGTCACAGTAGAGATACGCAGTATTTT.

The chain employs TRBV11-1 and TRBJ2-1, with D unresolved. Between the trimmed V and J ends, which lost 3 bases and 0 bases, there was a span of 9 bases. This CDR3 contains 15 residues. Germline-derived CDR1 and CDR2 are SGHAT and FQDESV (reference sequence). The CDR3, as DNA: TGTGCCAGCAGCTTTCAGCCGAGCTCCTACAATGAGCAGTTCTTC. Its translation is CASSFQPSSYNEQFF. Drawing the rest from reference TRBV11-1 and TRBJ2-1, the complete variable domain is EAEVAQSPRYKITEKSQAVAFWCDPISGHATLYWYRQILGQGPELLVQFQDESVVDDSQLPKDRFSAERLKGVDSTLKIQPAELGDSAMYLCASSFQPSSYNEQFFGPGTRLTVL.

The rearrangement uses TRBV4-3 and TRBJ2-3; 7 bases fit TRBD1. CDR1 is LGHNA and CDR2 is YSLEER in the germline V gene. The CDR3 is 14 amino acids. The V segment lost 1 base and the J segment 6 bases; nucleotides outside the gene matches: 4. Written as DNA, the CDR3 is TGCGCCAGCAGCCAAGTCGGACAGGCTGATACGCAGTATTTT. Its translation is CASSQVGQADTQYF.

CDR3 nucleotides: TGTGCCAGCAGTTCCGTTTCAACTAGCAATCAGCCCCAGCATTTT. It encodes CASSSVSTSNQPQHF. V and J are TRBV27 and TRBJ1-5, with D hard to call. CDR1 is MNHEY and CDR2 is SMNVEV in the germline V gene (reference sequence). The CDR3 runs to 15 residues. The germline V and J ends were trimmed by 4 bases and 0 bases, with 10 bases remaining between them.

The chain couples TRBV7-9 to TRBJ1-6; no clear D. This CDR3 comprises 15 residues. V was trimmed by 2 bases and J by 10 bases, leaving 15 bases between them. CDR1 and CDR2 from the germline V gene are SEHNR and FQNEAQ (reference sequence). The CDR3 loop is CASSLRGEGGSPLHF. The CDR3 nucleotides read TGTGCCAGCAGCTTACGCGGGGAAGGAGGGTCACCCCTCCACTTT. Using reference TRBV7-9 and TRBJ1-6 for the parts outside the CDR3, the full variable domain is DTGVSQNPRHKITKRGQNVTFRCDPISEHNRLYWYRQTLGQGPEFLTYFQNEAQLEKSRLLSDRFSAERPKGSFSTLEIQRTEQGDSAMYLCASSLRGEGGSPLHFGNGTRLTVT.